This T cell receptor (beta chain) was recovered during a study of T cells in localized non-small cell lung cancer. Overall study findings and caveats: Greater T cell density in blood accompanied longer overall survival. Heterogeneity stays possible, as sequencing covered only one tumor region.

Adjacent lung lacking atypia came from at least 2 cm beyond the tumor margin. Clones were sequenced by immunoSEQ multiplex PCR, and TCRdb holds only the in-frame ones, with some missing. Here the sample spans around 2,200 clones, 25% to 35% being singletons. This clone was counted a few times. Its antigen is not known. The V end was cut by 5 bases, the J end by 7 bases, with 9 bases between. Germline values: CDR1 KGHSH, CDR2 LQKENI. This CDR3 spans 12 amino acids. Sequencing was performed on normal lung tissue next to the tumor, taken before any cancer treatment. The chain recombines TRBV18 with TRBJ2-1; weak D call: TRBD1 (6 bases). The sequence derives from a man between 40 and 70 years old with stage I lung adenocarcinoma. The CDR3, as DNA: TGTGCCAGCTCAAAAGACAGGAATGAGCAGTTCTTC. This codes for CASSKDRNEQFF.